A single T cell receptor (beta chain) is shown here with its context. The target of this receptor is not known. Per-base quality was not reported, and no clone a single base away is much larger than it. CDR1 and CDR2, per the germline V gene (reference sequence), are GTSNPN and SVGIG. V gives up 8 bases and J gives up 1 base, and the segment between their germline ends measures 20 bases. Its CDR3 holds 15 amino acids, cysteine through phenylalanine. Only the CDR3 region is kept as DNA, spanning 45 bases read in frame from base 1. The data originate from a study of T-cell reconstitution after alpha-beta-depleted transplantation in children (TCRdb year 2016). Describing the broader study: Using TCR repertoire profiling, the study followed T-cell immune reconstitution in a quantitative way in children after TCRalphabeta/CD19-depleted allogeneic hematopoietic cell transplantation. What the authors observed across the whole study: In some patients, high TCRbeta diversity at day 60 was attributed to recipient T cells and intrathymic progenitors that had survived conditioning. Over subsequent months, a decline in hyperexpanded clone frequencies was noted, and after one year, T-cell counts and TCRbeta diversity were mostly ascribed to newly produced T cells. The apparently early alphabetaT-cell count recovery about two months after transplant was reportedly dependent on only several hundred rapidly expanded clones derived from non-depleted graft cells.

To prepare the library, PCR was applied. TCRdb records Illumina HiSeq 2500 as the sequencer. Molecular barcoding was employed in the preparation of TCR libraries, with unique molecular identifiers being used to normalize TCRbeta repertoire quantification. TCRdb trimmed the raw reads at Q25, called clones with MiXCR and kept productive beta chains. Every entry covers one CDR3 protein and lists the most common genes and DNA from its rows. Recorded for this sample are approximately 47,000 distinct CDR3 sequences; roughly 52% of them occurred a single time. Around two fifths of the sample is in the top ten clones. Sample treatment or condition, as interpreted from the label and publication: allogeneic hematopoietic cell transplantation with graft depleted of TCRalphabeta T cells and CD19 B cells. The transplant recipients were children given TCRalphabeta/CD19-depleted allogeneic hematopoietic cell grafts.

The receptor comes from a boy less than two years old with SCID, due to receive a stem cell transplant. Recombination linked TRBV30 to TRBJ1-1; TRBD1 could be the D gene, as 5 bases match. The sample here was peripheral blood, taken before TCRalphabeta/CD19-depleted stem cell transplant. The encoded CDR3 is CAGRSPRQQNTEAFF. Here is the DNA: TGTGCCGGAAGAAGTCCGAGACAGCAGAACACTGAAGCTTTCTTT.